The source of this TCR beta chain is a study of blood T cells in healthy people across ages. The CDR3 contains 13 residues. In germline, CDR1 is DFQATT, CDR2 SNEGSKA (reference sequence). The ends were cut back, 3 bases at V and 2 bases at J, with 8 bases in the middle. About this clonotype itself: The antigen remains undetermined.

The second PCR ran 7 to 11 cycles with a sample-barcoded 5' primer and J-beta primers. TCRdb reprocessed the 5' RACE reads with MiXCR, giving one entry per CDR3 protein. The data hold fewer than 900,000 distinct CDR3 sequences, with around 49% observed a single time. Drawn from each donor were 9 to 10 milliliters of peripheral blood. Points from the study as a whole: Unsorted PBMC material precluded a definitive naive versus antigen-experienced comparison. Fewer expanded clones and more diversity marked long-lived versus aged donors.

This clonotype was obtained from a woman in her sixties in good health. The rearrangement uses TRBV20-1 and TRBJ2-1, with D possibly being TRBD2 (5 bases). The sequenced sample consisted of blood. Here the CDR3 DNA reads TGCAGTGCTAGGGGAGTCCCCTACAATGAGCAGTTCTTC. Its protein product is CSARGVPYNEQFF.